The 7 T cell receptor beta chains below all came from one sample that was sequenced in a study of T cell responses to AZD1222 COVID-19 vaccine. This table comes from immunoSEQ multiplex PCR, and its TCRdb copy is limited to in-frame clones, with some not included. In the table there are fewer than 200,000 clones, about 90% of which are singletons. Specimen: peripheral blood, collected 28 days after the second AZD1222 dose. The source of these receptors is an adult who received the AZD1222 COVID-19 vaccine.

The chain couples TRBV6-5 to TRBJ1-2; 8 nucleotides align to TRBD1. The CDR3 has 12 amino acids. The germline V gene encodes CDR1 MNHEY and CDR2 SVGAGI. V gave up 6 bases and J gave up 8 bases; unmatched junction bases: 5. The CDR3 bases are TGTGCCAGCAGGTCGACAGGGGCCGGCTACACCTTC. Translating gives CASRSTGAGYTF.

This chain connects TRBV7-2 to TRBJ2-7, with 11 bases matching TRBD1. V trimming: 4 bases; J trimming: 7 bases; junction bases outside the gene matches: 9. CDR3 length: 15 amino acids. CDR1 is SGHTA and CDR2 is FQGNSA in the germline V gene. This chain's CDR3 is CASSSEGQGAGEQYF. CDR3 in DNA: TGTGCCAGCAGCTCAGAAGGACAGGGGGCGGGGGAGCAGTACTTC.

The V and J genes are TRBV6-6 and TRBJ1-4, with a possible D match to TRBD1 (6 bases). Trimming removed 6 bases from V and 2 bases from J, with 16 bases in between. This CDR3 is built from 16 residues. The germline gives CDR1 MNHNY, CDR2 SVGAGI (reference sequence). CDR3 DNA: TGTGCCAGCAGACAGAAGGGGGGGGCCACTAATGAAAAACTGTTTTTT. Translation gives CASRQKGGATNEKLFF.

The V gene is TRBV3-1 (or the pseudogene TRBV3-2), the J gene TRBJ2-5; 9 bases agree with TRBD1. The CDR3 length is 15 residues. V lost 5 bases, J lost 4 bases, and 8 bases stayed unmatched. CDR1 is LGHDT, CDR2 YNNKEL, per germline (reference sequence). The CDR3, as DNA: TGTGCCAGCAGCTACGGGACAGGGCGCGGAGAGACCCAGTACTTC. Its protein is CASSYGTGRGETQYF.

The genes are TRBV28 and TRBJ2-7, with 8 bases matching TRBD1. The CDR3 is made up of 13 amino acids. Germline trimming cut 5 bases from V and 2 bases from J; bases unmatched to any gene: 2. Germline values: CDR1 MDHEN, CDR2 SYDVKM. CDR3 amino acids: CASSTGGTYEQYF. The CDR3 DNA reads TGTGCCAGCAGTACAGGGGGTACCTACGAGCAGTACTTC.

CDR3 in amino acids: CASSLQGYEQYF. Written as DNA, the CDR3 is TGTGCCAGCAGCCTACAGGGTTACGAGCAGTACTTC. The chain uses TRBV16 and TRBJ2-7; tentatively, D is TRBD1 (6 bases). Germline V lookup: CDR1 KGHSY, CDR2 FQNENV. V lost 4 bases and J lost 4, with 8 bases in between. This CDR3 is built from 12 residues.

This clone appeared a single time. The chain links TRBV5-1 to TRBJ2-5; D unresolved. The germline V and J ends were trimmed by 0 bases and 1 base, with 7 bases remaining between them. Looked up from germline, CDR1 is SGHRS and CDR2 is YFSETQ. This CDR3 is 14 amino acids long. CDR3: CASSLALIQETQYF. Written as DNA, the CDR3 is TGCGCCAGCAGCTTGGCTCTAATCCAAGAGACCCAGTACTTC.